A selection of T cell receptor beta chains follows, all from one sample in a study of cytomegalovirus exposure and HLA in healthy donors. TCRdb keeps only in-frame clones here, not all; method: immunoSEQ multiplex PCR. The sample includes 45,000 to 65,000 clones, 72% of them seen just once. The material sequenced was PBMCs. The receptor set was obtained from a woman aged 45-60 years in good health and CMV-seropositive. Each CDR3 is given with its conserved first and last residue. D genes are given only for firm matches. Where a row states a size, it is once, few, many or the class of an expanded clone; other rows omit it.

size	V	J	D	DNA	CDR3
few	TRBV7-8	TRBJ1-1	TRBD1	TGTGCCAGCAGCACTGTCGGGTCTCGACAGGGGACGGGGGCTTTCTTT	CASSTVGSRQGTGAFF
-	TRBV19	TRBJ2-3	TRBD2	TGTGCCAGTACCGCGAGCGGGAATAATGCAGATACGCAGTATTTT	CASTASGNNADTQYF
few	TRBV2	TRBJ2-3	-	TGTGCCAGCAGTGAAGGAACAGCCAGCACAGATACGCAGTATTTT	CASSEGTASTDTQYF
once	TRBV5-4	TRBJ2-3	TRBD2	TGTGCCAGCAGCCCCGCGGGACTAGCGGGAGGGCCAACAGATACGCAGTATTTT	CASSPAGLAGGPTDTQYF
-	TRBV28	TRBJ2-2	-	TGTGCCAGTACTAATAAGGGGGAGCTGTTTTTT	CASTNKGELFF
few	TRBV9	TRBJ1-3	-	TGTGCCAGCAGCGTAGGAACGACAGACTCTGGAAACACCATATATTTT	CASSVGTTDSGNTIYF
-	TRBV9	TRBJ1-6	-	TGTGCCAGCAGCGTAGGAGACGCGGGAAATTCACCCCTCCACTTT	CASSVGDAGNSPLHF
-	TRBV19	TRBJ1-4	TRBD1	TGTGCCAGTAGGACAGGGGGTGTAACTAATGAAAAACTGTTTTTT	CASRTGGVTNEKLFF
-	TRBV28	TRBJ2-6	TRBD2	TGTGCCAGCAGTCCAGGGACTAGCGGGAGGGCCGCTGGGGCCAACGTCCTGACTTTC	CASSPGTSGRAAGANVLTF
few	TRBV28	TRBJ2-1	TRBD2	TGTGCCAGCAGTCCTATAGCGGGATATAGATTGTATGAGCAGTTCTTC	CASSPIAGYRLYEQFF
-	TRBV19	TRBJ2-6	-	TGTGCCAGTACAGGGAGGCGGCCTGGGGCCAACGTCCTGACTTTC	CASTGRRPGANVLTF
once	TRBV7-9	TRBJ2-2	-	TGTGCCAGCAGCTTAGACAGGACTACCCTCACCGGGGAGCTGTTTTTT	CASSLDRTTLTGELFF
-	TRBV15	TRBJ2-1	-	-	CATSVPGQGPYNEQFF
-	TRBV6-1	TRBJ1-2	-	TGTGCCAGCAGGGGGGCCGGCTATGGCTACACCTTC	CASRGAGYGYTF
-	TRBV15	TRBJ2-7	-	TGTGCCACCAGCCGCAGGGGGGCCTACGAGCAGTACTTC	CATSRRGAYEQYF
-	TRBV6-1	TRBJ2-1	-	TGTGCCAGCAGTGCACAGATCCGGGACTATGAGCAGTTCTTC	CASSAQIRDYEQFF
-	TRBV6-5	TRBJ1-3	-	TGTGCCAGCACCCCAGGAGGGGACCACACCATATATTTT	CASTPGGDHTIYF
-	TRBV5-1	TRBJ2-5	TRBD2	TGCGCCAGCAGAGAGGGAGGGGAGAGAAACTTC	CASREGGERNF
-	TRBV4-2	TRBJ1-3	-	TGTGCCAGCAGCCCGACAGGCCTATCTCTCGGAAACACCATATATTTT	CASSPTGLSLGNTIYF
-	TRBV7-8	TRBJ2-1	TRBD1	TGTGCCAGCAGCCAAACCCCTGGGACAGAAAATGAGCAGTTCTTC	CASSQTPGTENEQFF
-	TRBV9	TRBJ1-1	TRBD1	TGTGCCAGCAGCCCCTACTTGGGACAGGGGGTCACTGAAGCTTTCTTT	CASSPYLGQGVTEAFF
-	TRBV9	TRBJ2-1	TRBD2	TGTGCCAGCAGCGTAGGACTAGCCTATGAGCAGTTCTTC	CASSVGLAYEQFF
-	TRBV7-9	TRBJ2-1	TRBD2	TGTGCCAGCAGCTTAGGGGGGGGAAATGAGCAGTTCTTC	CASSLGGGNEQFF
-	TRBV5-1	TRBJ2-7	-	TGCGCCAGCAGCTCGGAGGGCAGGGTCCCCTACGAGCAGTACTTC	CASSSEGRVPYEQYF
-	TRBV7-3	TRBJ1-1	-	TGTGCCAGCAGCCAACAGGCGAACACTGAAGCTTTCTTT	CASSQQANTEAFF
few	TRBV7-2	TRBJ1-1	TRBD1	TGTGCCAGCAGCCCCCGACAGGGTGGCACTGAAGCTTTCTTT	CASSPRQGGTEAFF
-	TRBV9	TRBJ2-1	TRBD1	TGTGCCAGCAGCGACCCAGGGGGCGCAGAAATCAATGAGCAGTTCTTC	CASSDPGGAEINEQFF
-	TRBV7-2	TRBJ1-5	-	TGTGCCAGCAGCTCCCAGGGCGGGGTTCAGCCCCAGCATTTT	CASSSQGGVQPQHF
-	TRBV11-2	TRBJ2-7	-	TGTGCCAGCAGCTTAGGGTTTGCGGACTCCTACGAGCAGTACTTC	CASSLGFADSYEQYF
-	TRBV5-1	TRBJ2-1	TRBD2	TGCGCCAGCAGCTTGGCCCTAGCGGGGGGGGTCTATGAGCAGTTCTTC	CASSLALAGGVYEQFF
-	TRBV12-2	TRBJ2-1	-	TGTGCAAGTCGCTTCGGCACAGGGAGGGCGACCCTAGCTTCATATACCAATGAGCAGTTCTTC	CASRFGTGRATLASYTNEQFF
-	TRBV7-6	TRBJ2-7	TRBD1	TGTGCCAGCAGCTCGGGACAGCCTTCCGAGCAGTACTTC	CASSSGQPSEQYF
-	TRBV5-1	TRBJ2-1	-	TGCGCCAGCAGCTTGGTGGCTGACTCCTACAATGAGCAGTTCTTC	CASSLVADSYNEQFF
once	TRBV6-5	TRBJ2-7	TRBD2	TGTGCCAGCAGTTTCCCGGGACTAGCGGGGGGCTACGAGCAGTACTTC	CASSFPGLAGGYEQYF
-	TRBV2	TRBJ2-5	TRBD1	TGTGCCATCGGGACAGGCGGAGAGACCCAGTACTTC	CAIGTGGETQYF
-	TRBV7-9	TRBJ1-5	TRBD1	TGTGCCAGCAGCGAACAGGGGGGAGGCAATCAGCCCCAGCATTTT	CASSEQGGGNQPQHF
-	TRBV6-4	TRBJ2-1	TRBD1	TGTGCCACCTCCGGGACAGGGGACTACAATGAGCAGTTCTTC	CATSGTGDYNEQFF
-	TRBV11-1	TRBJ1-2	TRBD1	TGTGCCAGCAGCGCCGAAACAGGGGACGGCTACACCTTC	CASSAETGDGYTF
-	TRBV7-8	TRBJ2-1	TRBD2	TGTGCCAGCAGCCTTACCGGGACTACTCGAGGGATGAGCTCCTACAATGAGCAGTTCTTC	CASSLTGTTRGMSSYNEQFF
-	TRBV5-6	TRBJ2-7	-	TGTGCCAGCAGCTTTGGACTCTCCTACGAGCAGTACTTC	CASSFGLSYEQYF
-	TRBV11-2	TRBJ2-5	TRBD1	TGTGCCAGCAGCTTAGAATGGGGAAACAGGGGAGAGACCCAGTACTTC	CASSLEWGNRGETQYF
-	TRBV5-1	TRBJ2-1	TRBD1	TGCGCCAGCAGCTCAGTGACAGGGAGCAATGAGCAGTTCTTC	CASSSVTGSNEQFF
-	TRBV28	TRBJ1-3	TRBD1	TGTGCCAGCAGTTTCGTGGCAGGGGGCTCCTCTGGAAACACCATATATTTT	CASSFVAGGSSGNTIYF
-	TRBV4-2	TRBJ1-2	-	TGTGCCAGCAGCCAGGGAGGAATCGTCTATGGCTACACCTTC	CASSQGGIVYGYTF
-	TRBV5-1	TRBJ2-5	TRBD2	TGCGCCAGCACCGAGCGGGGGGGCGTCGAGACCCAGTACTTC	CASTERGGVETQYF
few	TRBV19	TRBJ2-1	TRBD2	TGTGCCAGTAGTAACTTAGCGGGAGGAGGGAATGAGCAGTTCTTC	CASSNLAGGGNEQFF
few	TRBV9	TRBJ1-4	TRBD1	TGTGCCAGCAGCGTAGTCAGGAGGGACAGTAGCTACTTCAGTGAAAAACTGTTTTTT	CASSVVRRDSSYFSEKLFF
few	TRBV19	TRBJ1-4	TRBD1	TGTGCCAGTAGTATGTTGTCAGGGGGAGATGAAAAACTGTTTTTT	CASSMLSGGDEKLFF
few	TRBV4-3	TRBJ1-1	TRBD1	TGCGCCAGCAGCCAAGAATCGACAGGGTGGGGCACTGAAGCTTTCTTT	CASSQESTGWGTEAFF
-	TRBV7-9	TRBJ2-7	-	TGTGCCAGCAGCTCGAGTAGGACGGGGTTCACCTACGAGCAGTACTTC	CASSSSRTGFTYEQYF
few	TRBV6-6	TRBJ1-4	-	TGTGCCAGCAGGACTAACACAAGGGGGGGTAATGAAAAACTGTTTTTT	CASRTNTRGGNEKLFF
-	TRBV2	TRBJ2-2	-	TGTGCCAGTCAGGGACTGGTGAACACCGGGGAGCTGTTTTTT	CASQGLVNTGELFF
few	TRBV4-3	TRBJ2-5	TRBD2	TGCGCCAGCAGCCCGACTAGCTTGGGAGAGACCCAGTACTTC	CASSPTSLGETQYF
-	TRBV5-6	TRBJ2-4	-	TGTGCCAGCAGCTTGCGCGGGGGCACTAAAAACATTCAGTACTTC	CASSLRGGTKNIQYF